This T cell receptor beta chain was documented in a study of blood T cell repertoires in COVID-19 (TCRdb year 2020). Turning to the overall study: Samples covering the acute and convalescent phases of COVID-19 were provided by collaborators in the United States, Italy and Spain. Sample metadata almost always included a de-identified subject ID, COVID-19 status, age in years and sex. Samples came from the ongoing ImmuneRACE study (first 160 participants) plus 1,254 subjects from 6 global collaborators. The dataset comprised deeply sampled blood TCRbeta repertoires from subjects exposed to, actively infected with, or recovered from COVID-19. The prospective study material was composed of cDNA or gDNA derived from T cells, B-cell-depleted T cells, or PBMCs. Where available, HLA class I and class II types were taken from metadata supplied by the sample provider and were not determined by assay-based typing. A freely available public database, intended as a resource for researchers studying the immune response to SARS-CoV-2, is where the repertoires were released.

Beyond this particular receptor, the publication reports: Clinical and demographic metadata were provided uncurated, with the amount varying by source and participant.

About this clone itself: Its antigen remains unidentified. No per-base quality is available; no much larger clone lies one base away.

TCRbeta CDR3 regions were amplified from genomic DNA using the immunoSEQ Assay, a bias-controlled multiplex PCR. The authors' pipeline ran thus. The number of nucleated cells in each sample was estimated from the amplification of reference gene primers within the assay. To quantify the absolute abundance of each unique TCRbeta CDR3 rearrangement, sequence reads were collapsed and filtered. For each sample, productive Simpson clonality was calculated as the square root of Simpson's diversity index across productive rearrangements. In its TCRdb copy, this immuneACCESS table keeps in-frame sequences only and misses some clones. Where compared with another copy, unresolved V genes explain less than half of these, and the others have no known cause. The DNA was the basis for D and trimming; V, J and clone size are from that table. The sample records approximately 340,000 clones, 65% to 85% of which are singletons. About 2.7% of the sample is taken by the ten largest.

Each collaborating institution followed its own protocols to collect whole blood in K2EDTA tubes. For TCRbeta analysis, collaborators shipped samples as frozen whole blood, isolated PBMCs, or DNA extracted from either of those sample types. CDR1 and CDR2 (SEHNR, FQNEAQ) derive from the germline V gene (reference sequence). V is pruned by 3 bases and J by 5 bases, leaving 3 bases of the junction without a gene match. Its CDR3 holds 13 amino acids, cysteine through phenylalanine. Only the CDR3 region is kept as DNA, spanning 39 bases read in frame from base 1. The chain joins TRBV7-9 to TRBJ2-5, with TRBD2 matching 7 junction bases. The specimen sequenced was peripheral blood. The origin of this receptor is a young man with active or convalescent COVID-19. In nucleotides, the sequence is TGTGCCAGCAGCTTGTACGGGGGGGAGACCCAGTACTTC. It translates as CASSLYGGETQYF.